Below, 30 T cell receptor beta chains from the same sample are listed, as sequenced in a study of T cell repertoires in cytomegalovirus infection. These receptors' antigens are unknown. TCRdb re-called the reads through MiXCR, storing one row per CDR3 protein. The data show fewer than 350,000 distinct CDR3 sequences, under 35% seen once. The sequencing here drew on cultured PBMCs, taken from culture after CMV antigen stimulation. Receptors originate from a human donor in good health (CMV status not recorded). Some clones in this sample may be carry-over from other donors' samples.

The table lists this clonotype with a few counts. The rearrangement uses TRBV24-1 and TRBJ2-2; possible D gene TRBD1, 5 bases. This CDR3 region has 12 residues. Germline assignment: CDR1 KGHDR and CDR2 SFDVKD. V lost 5 bases, J lost 6 bases, and 6 bases lay in between. The DNA for the CDR3 is TGTGCCACCAGTGTAGGGGCCGGGGAGCTGTTTTTT. This gives the protein CATSVGAGELFF.

The gene calls are TRBV15 and TRBJ1-2, with D perhaps TRBD1 (6 bases). Germline V gene lookup returns CDR1 LNHNV and CDR2 YYDKDF (reference sequence). The CDR3 extends over 16 amino acids. The V gene lost 0 bases and the J gene lost 6 bases, with 17 bases spanning the gap. The CDR3 DNA reads as TGTGCCACCAGCAGAGATAAGTCAGGGGTCGAGGATGGCTACACCTTC. It yields the protein CATSRDKSGVEDGYTF.

CDR3 sequence: CASLIEAGIYNEQFF. The CDR3 region has the DNA TGTGCCAGCCTCATCGAAGCGGGAATCTACAATGAGCAGTTCTTC. The genes are TRBV7-8 and TRBJ2-1, with 7 bases matching TRBD2. Unmatched junction bases numbered 10, after V lost 8 bases and J lost 3 bases. The CDR3 loop spans 15 amino acids. The germline V gene has CDR1 SGHVS and CDR2 FQNEAQ.

This clonotype turned up a few times. The J gene is TRBJ1-5, the V gene TRBV19; possible D gene TRBD1, 5 bases. The CDR3 length is 14 residues. CDR1 and CDR2 from the germline V gene are LNHDA and SQIVND (reference sequence). V lost 8 bases to trimming and J lost 3 bases, with 14 bases between them. DNA of the CDR3: TGTGCCAGTTCGGGGGTGACCTACAATCAGCCCCAGCATTTT. It encodes CASSGVTYNQPQHF.

This chain connects TRBV20-1 to TRBJ1-2; TRBD1 might be the D (5 bases). This CDR3 region has 12 residues. With 7 bases removed from V and 4 bases from J, the gap between germline ends came to 13 bases. CDR1 and CDR2 from the germline V gene are DFQATT and SNEGSKA (reference sequence). The CDR3 is CSVEARGYGYTF. CDR3 DNA sequence: TGCAGTGTGGAGGCTAGGGGCTATGGCTACACCTTC.

The J gene is TRBJ1-5, the V gene TRBV4-1; D may be TRBD1 (6 bases). Trimming cost V 0 bases and J 4 bases, with 10 bases left between them. Germline V CDR1 and CDR2: MGHRA, YSYEKL. This CDR3 region has 15 residues. The CDR3: CASSQDRQVNQPQHF. For the CDR3, the DNA is TGCGCCAGCAGCCAAGACAGACAGGTGAATCAGCCCCAGCATTTT.

There are a few counts of this clonotype. The chain uses TRBV20-1 and TRBJ1-1, with D possibly TRBD1 on 5 matching bases. Germline lookup yields CDR1 DFQATT and CDR2 SNEGSKA (reference sequence). This CDR3 spans 14 amino acids. Trimming left V 0 bases short and J 5 bases short, with 13 bases between. CDR3 in DNA: TGCAGTGCTAGAGATCGACAGTCACGGACTGAAGCTTTCTTT. This sequence encodes CSARDRQSRTEAFF.

V and J are TRBV6-5 and TRBJ1-2; 10 bases are a match to TRBD1. V lost 2 bases to trimming and J lost 2 bases; unmatched junction nucleotides: 5. The CDR3 totals 16 residues. Per germline, CDR1 MNHEY and CDR2 SVGAGI. The CDR3: CASSYDPGQGNYGYTF. In DNA, the CDR3 is TGTGCCAGCAGTTACGACCCGGGACAGGGGAACTATGGCTACACCTTC.

This clonotype was observed a handful of times. The chain uses TRBV28 and TRBJ2-1; TRBD2 agrees at 13 bases. The CDR3 totals 18 residues. Per germline, CDR1 MDHEN and CDR2 SYDVKM. V shed 4 bases, J shed 2 bases, and the junction held 8 bases outside the gene matches. This CDR3 is CASSSEGLAGATYNEQFF. The CDR3 DNA reads as TGTGCCAGCAGTTCGGAAGGACTAGCGGGAGCTACCTACAATGAGCAGTTCTTC. The variable domain in full, with the rest retrieved from reference TRBV28 and TRBJ2-1, is DVKVTQSSRYLVKRTGEKVFLECVQDMDHENMFWYRQDPGLGLRLIYFSYDVKMKEKGDIPEGYSVSREKKERFSLILESASTNQTSMYLCASSSEGLAGATYNEQFFGPGTRLTVL.

This clonotype showed up just once. This rearrangement joins TRBV25-1 to TRBJ2-3; TRBD2 is a possible D gene (6 bases). Trimming removed 7 bases from V and 2 bases from J, with 10 bases in between. CDR3 length: 13 amino acids. Germline assignment: CDR1 MGHDK and CDR2 SYGVNS. The CDR3 DNA reads as TGTGCCAGCAAAGGCGGGAACACAGATACGCAGTATTTT. This codes for CASKGGNTDTQYF.

V is TRBV5-1 and J is TRBJ2-1; possibly TRBD1 or TRBD2 for D (6 bases each). Per germline, CDR1 SGHRS and CDR2 YFSETQ. The CDR3 totals 14 residues. V gave up 4 bases and J gave up 9 bases, with 17 bases separating them. CDR3 coding DNA: TGCGCCAGCAGCAACGATCGAGGGGGAGGTGAGCAGTTCTTC. This sequence encodes CASSNDRGGGEQFF.

This clonotype was seen more than once but under ten times. The chain joins TRBV19 to TRBJ1-5; D gene ambiguous. The CDR3 covers 14 residues. V gave up 1 base and J gave up 3 bases, with 7 bases separating them. Germline values: CDR1 LNHDA, CDR2 SQIVND (reference sequence). CDR3 coding DNA: TGTGCCAGTAGTATAGGTCGCACCAATCAGCCCCAGCATTTT. Its translation is CASSIGRTNQPQHF.

The chain has TRBV14 and TRBJ2-1; TRBD2 matches at 7 bases. There are 19 residues in the CDR3. Looked up from germline, CDR1 is SGHDN and CDR2 is FVKESK. The V and J ends lost 2 bases and 0 bases, in that order; junction bases with no gene match: 13. CDR3 sequence reads: CASSQQQWEGGHSYNEQFF. DNA of the CDR3: TGTGCCAGCAGCCAACAGCAGTGGGAGGGAGGCCACTCCTACAATGAGCAGTTCTTC.

The CDR3 loop is CASFDRGQGEGTEAFF. The DNA for the CDR3 is TGTGCCAGCTTCGATCGGGGACAGGGGGAAGGGACTGAAGCTTTCTTT. The chain carries TRBV5-4 and TRBJ1-1, with TRBD1 identical over 11 bases. Germline lookup yields CDR1 SGHNT and CDR2 YYREEE (reference sequence). This CDR3 has 16 residues. Germline trimming cut 7 bases from V and 5 bases from J; bases unmatched to any gene: 13.

This chain connects TRBV5-1 to TRBJ1-1; 9 bases agree with TRBD1. The germline gives CDR1 SGHRS, CDR2 YFSETQ. With 3 bases clipped from V and 4 bases from J, the junction kept 7 bases outside the gene matches. The CDR3 has 15 amino acids. CDR3 nucleotides: TGCGCCAGCAGCTCTGGGACAGGGTCGTTCACTGAAGCTTTCTTT. Its protein is CASSSGTGSFTEAFF.

This clonotype was seen a single time. The chain recombines TRBV5-1 with TRBJ2-7, with TRBD2 matching over 7 bases. The junction had 12 bases not matched to a gene; V was cut back by 3 bases and J by 6 bases. CDR1 is SGHRS, CDR2 YFSETQ, per germline. This CDR3 contains 15 residues. The CDR3 reads CASSSGLNLSGEQYF. The DNA of the CDR3 is TGCGCCAGCAGCTCGGGACTAAATCTCTCAGGCGAGCAGTACTTC. Complete variable domain (other parts from reference TRBV5-1 and TRBJ2-7): KAGVTQTPRYLIKTRGQQVTLSCSPISGHRSVSWYQQTPGQGLQFLFEYFSETQRNKGNFPGRFSGRQFSNSRSEMNVSTLELGDSALYLCASSSGLNLSGEQYFGPGTRLTVT.

The J gene is TRBJ2-3, the V gene TRBV11-2; no clear D. V lost 5 bases to trimming and J lost 0 bases, with 3 bases between them. The germline V gene has CDR1 SGHAT and CDR2 FQNNGV. The CDR3 is made up of 12 amino acids. The CDR3 loop reads CASSASTDTQYF. The CDR3 DNA reads as TGTGCCAGCAGCGCGAGCACAGATACGCAGTATTTT.

This clonotype was seen a handful of times. This chain connects TRBV4-1 to TRBJ2-6; the D is unclear. V lost 4 bases to trimming and J lost 0 bases, with 10 bases between them. Germline V gives CDR1 MGHRA, CDR2 YSYEKL. This CDR3 contains 16 residues. CDR3 nucleotide sequence: TGCGCCAGCAGCCCCCGCAGCTTCTCTGGGGCCAACGTCCTGACTTTC. Its protein product is CASSPRSFSGANVLTF.

This sequence joins TRBV7-9 and TRBJ2-5; TRBD1 is a possible D gene (6 bases). Germline V CDR1 and CDR2: SEHNR, FQNEAQ (reference sequence). V gave up 5 bases and J gave up 3 bases, with 10 bases separating them. CDR3 size: 13 residues. This CDR3 is CASSRTGKETQYF. CDR3 nucleotides: TGTGCCAGCAGCAGAACAGGGAAAGAGACCCAGTACTTC.

This clonotype came up many times. This chain uses TRBV7-2 with TRBJ1-1; 10 nucleotides agree with TRBD1. The junction had 4 bases not matched to a gene; V was cut back by 6 bases and J by 0 bases. CDR1 SGHTA and CDR2 FQGNSA come from the germline V gene. This CDR3 has 15 residues. The CDR3: CASRGQGEVNTEAFF. The DNA of the CDR3 is TGTGCCAGCAGAGGACAGGGGGAGGTGAACACTGAAGCTTTCTTT.

The V call is TRBV28, the J call TRBJ2-3; the D is unclear. With 3 bases removed from V and 4 bases from J, the gap between germline ends came to 11 bases. This CDR3 region has 14 residues. Germline values: CDR1 MDHEN, CDR2 SYDVKM. The CDR3 region has the DNA TGTGCCAGCAGTTTGGAACTCATATCAGATACGCAGTATTTT. It codes for CASSLELISDTQYF.

V usage is TRBV7-2 and J usage is TRBJ2-1; D gene uncertain. This CDR3 contains 12 residues. V gave up 5 bases and J gave up 6 bases, with 8 bases separating them. CDR1 SGHTA and CDR2 FQGNSA come from the germline V gene. CDR3 in DNA: TGTGCCAGCAGCACTGACTCCAATGAGCAGTTCTTC. Its translation: CASSTDSNEQFF.

The chain combines TRBV27 with TRBJ2-7, with 9 bases identical to TRBD1. Germline CDR1 reads MNHEY; CDR2 reads SMNVEV (reference sequence). With 4 bases clipped from V and 2 bases from J, the junction kept 6 bases outside the gene matches. This CDR3 comprises 15 residues. The CDR3 sequence is CASSSSGQGPYEQYF. The CDR3 DNA reads as TGTGCCAGCAGTTCCTCGGGACAGGGCCCCTACGAGCAGTACTTC.

This clonotype turned up a few times. This chain uses TRBV12-5 with TRBJ2-1, with a tentative D call TRBD2 (6 bases). In germline, CDR1 is LGHNT, CDR2 FRNRAP. The CDR3 spans 13 residues. V lost 1 base and J 10 bases, leaving 11 bases between the germline ends. The CDR3 reads CASGLAGVEEQFF. The CDR3 bases are TGTGCTAGTGGTTTGGCGGGAGTAGAAGAGCAGTTCTTC.

The V and J genes are TRBV7-3 and TRBJ2-3; TRBD2 matches at 9 bases. The CDR3 totals 15 residues. Germline V lookup: CDR1 SGHTA, CDR2 FQGTGA. V lost 2 bases and J lost 5; bases outside the gene matches: 5. As DNA, the CDR3 is TGTGCCAGCAGCTTACAGGCGGGGGGGTTAGATACGCAGTATTTT. Translation gives CASSLQAGGLDTQYF. Based on the CDR3 plus reference TRBV7-3 and TRBJ2-3, the full variable domain is GAGVSQTPSNKVTEKGKYVELRCDPISGHTALYWYRQSLGQGPEFLIYFQGTGAADDSGLPNDRFFAVRPEGSVSTLKIQRTERGDSAVYLCASSLQAGGLDTQYFGPGTRLTVL.

The chain has TRBV10-2 and TRBJ2-2; maybe TRBD2 (6 bases). The CDR3 is 14 amino acids. The V gene's germline CDR1 is WSHSY and CDR2 SAAADI. V lost 7 bases and J lost 5, with 14 bases in between. The CDR3 sequence: CASTVSGRTGELFF. DNA for the CDR3: TGCGCCAGCACCGTGTCGGGGAGGACCGGGGAGCTGTTTTTT.

The chain uses TRBV2 and TRBJ2-5, with D tentatively TRBD1 (6 bases). V dropped 1 base and J dropped 4 bases, with 7 bases sitting between them. The CDR3 loop spans 13 amino acids. Germline loops: CDR1 SNHLY, CDR2 FYNNEI. The CDR3 DNA is TGTGCCAGCAGTGAAGGGGGGCGAGAGACCCAGTACTTC. Translation gives CASSEGGRETQYF.

The sample holds a few counts of this clonotype. This chain links TRBV7-2 with TRBJ2-5, with 13 bases that match TRBD2. The germline V gene encodes CDR1 SGHTA and CDR2 FQGNSA. The J segment lost 1 base and the V segment lost 5 bases, leaving 7 bases of the junction unmatched. The CDR3 covers 17 residues. The CDR3 region has the DNA TGTGCCAGCAGCGCCGGGACTAGCGGGGCCTTCCAAGAGACCCAGTACTTC. Its translation: CASSAGTSGAFQETQYF.

This clonotype has a handful of counts. CDR3 in amino acids: CASSEPSGGEETQYF. The CDR3 bases are TGTGCCAGCAGCGAACCTAGCGGGGGGGAGGAGACCCAGTACTTC. The chain has TRBV7-8 and TRBJ2-5; 12 positions agree with TRBD2. Germline loops: CDR1 SGHVS, CDR2 FQNEAQ. The CDR3 sequence is 15 residues long. The V segment lost 5 bases and the J segment 5 bases; nucleotides outside the gene matches: 6.

The chain recombines TRBV7-9 with TRBJ2-1, with 8 bases identical to TRBD1. CDR1 and CDR2 from the germline V gene are SEHNR and FQNEAQ (reference sequence). V gave up 3 bases and J gave up 10 bases; unmatched junction bases: 5. This CDR3 region has 13 residues. For the CDR3, the DNA is TGTGCCAGCAGCTTCGGACAGGGTGGCGAGCAGTTCTTC. Its protein product is CASSFGQGGEQFF.